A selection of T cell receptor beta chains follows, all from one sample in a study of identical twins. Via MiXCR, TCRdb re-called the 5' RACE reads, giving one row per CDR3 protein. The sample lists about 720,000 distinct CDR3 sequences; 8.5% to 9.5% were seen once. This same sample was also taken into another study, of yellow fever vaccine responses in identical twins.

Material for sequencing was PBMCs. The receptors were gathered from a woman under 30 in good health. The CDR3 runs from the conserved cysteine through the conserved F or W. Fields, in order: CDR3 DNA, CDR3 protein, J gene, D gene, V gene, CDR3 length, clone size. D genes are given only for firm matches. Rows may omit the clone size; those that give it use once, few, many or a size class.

DNA: TGTGCTGGGGGGGCCGGGACTGGCTACACCTTC
CDR3: CAGGAGTGYTF
J: TRBJ1-2
D: -
V: TRBV6-6
length: 11
size: -

DNA: TGTGCCAGCAGCTTAGAGTCTATTGCCGCTAGCTTGGTCACCGGGGAGCTGTTTTTT
CDR3: CASSLESIAASLVTGELFF
J: TRBJ2-2
D: -
V: TRBV11-1
length: 19
size: -

DNA: TGTGCCAGCAGTGAAGGTCCGGGGCCTAACTATGGCTACACCTTC
CDR3: CASSEGPGPNYGYTF
J: TRBJ1-2
D: -
V: TRBV6-1
length: 15
size: few

DNA: TGCGCCAGCAGCGTCACGGAGAGCTCCTACAATGAGCAGTTCTTC
CDR3: CASSVTESSYNEQFF
J: TRBJ2-1
D: -
V: TRBV5-1
length: 15
size: many

DNA: TGTGCCAGCAGCTTAGGGGCCTCTGCGGTTTCACCCCTCCACTTT
CDR3: CASSLGASAVSPLHF
J: TRBJ1-6
D: -
V: TRBV7-8
length: 15
size: few

DNA: TGTGCCAGCAGCACCACGGGCGGGTCAGATACGCAGTATTTT
CDR3: CASSTTGGSDTQYF
J: TRBJ2-3
D: -
V: TRBV5-5
length: 14
size: -

DNA: TGTGCTAGTGGTTTGTTACCCCTTCGCTTCCAGACCCAGGACGCCGGGGAGCTGTTTTTT
CDR3: CASGLLPLRFQTQDAGELFF
J: TRBJ2-2
D: -
V: TRBV12-5
length: 20
size: -

DNA: TGTGCCACCAGCATTCCAATCTACAATGAGCAGTTCTTC
CDR3: CATSIPIYNEQFF
J: TRBJ2-1
D: -
V: TRBV15
length: 13
size: -

DNA: TGTGCCAGCAGTTACCCTGGCATGTCCTACGAGCAGTACTTC
CDR3: CASSYPGMSYEQYF
J: TRBJ2-7
D: -
V: TRBV6-2/TRBV6-3
length: 14
size: many

DNA: TGTGCCAGCACCGCGGTGAGCACCGGGGAGCTGTTTTTT
CDR3: CASTAVSTGELFF
J: TRBJ2-2
D: -
V: TRBV7-9
length: 13
size: few

DNA: TGTGCCACCAGCTCCAGGGGATCGGGGACCCAGTACTTC
CDR3: CATSSRGSGTQYF
J: TRBJ2-5
D: -
V: TRBV15
length: 13
size: -

DNA: TGCAGTGGATCAAAACAGGGGGCCGGCTATGGCTACACCTTC
CDR3: CSGSKQGAGYGYTF
J: TRBJ1-2
D: TRBD1
V: TRBV20-1
length: 14
size: few

DNA: TGTGCCACCAGTGACGTCAGCGGGACAGGGGACACAGATACGCAGTATTTT
CDR3: CATSDVSGTGDTDTQYF
J: TRBJ2-3
D: TRBD1
V: TRBV24-1
length: 17
size: few

DNA: TGTGCCAGCAGCTTAGGACTAGCGGTTCACAATGAGCAGTTCTTC
CDR3: CASSLGLAVHNEQFF
J: TRBJ2-1
D: TRBD2
V: TRBV5-1
length: 15
size: many

DNA: TGTGCCAGCAGCATGGGACTAGCGGGAGGTGGGGAGACCCAGTACTTC
CDR3: CASSMGLAGGGETQYF
J: TRBJ2-5
D: TRBD2
V: TRBV7-9
length: 16
size: -

DNA: TGCGCCAGCAGCCCGAGGAGGGGTTTAGACGGGGAGCTGTTTTTT
CDR3: CASSPRRGLDGELFF
J: TRBJ2-2
D: -
V: TRBV4-3
length: 15
size: -

DNA: TGCGCCAGCAGCCAGATGGGACTAGCGGCTTACAATGAGCAGTTCTTC
CDR3: CASSQMGLAAYNEQFF
J: TRBJ2-1
D: TRBD2
V: TRBV4-1
length: 16
size: -

DNA: TGCAGCGTTGTGAGGGGGGGGGACACTGAAGCTTTCTTT
CDR3: CSVVRGGDTEAFF
J: TRBJ1-1
D: -
V: TRBV29-1
length: 13
size: -

DNA: TGTGCTAGTGGTTTGGTAGAGGGAGGTCTCACAGATACGCAGTATTTT
CDR3: CASGLVEGGLTDTQYF
J: TRBJ2-3
D: -
V: TRBV12-5
length: 16
size: -

DNA: TGTGCCAGCAGCTTAATCACAGGGGCCTACGAGCAGTACTTC
CDR3: CASSLITGAYEQYF
J: TRBJ2-7
D: TRBD1
V: TRBV11-2
length: 14
size: few

DNA: TGTGCCAGCAGTTCGACAGTCTCTAGCGGGGGTTACAATGAGCAGTTCTTC
CDR3: CASSSTVSSGGYNEQFF
J: TRBJ2-1
D: TRBD2
V: TRBV12-3/TRBV12-4
length: 17
size: -

DNA: TGTGCCAGCAGCTTAGCCCGGCAGTCCCAAGAGACCCAGTACTTC
CDR3: CASSLARQSQETQYF
J: TRBJ2-5
D: -
V: TRBV7-8
length: 15
size: few

DNA: TGCGCCAGCAGGAGCGGGGGTGAATACAATGAGCAGTTCTTC
CDR3: CASRSGGEYNEQFF
J: TRBJ2-1
D: TRBD2
V: TRBV4-1
length: 14
size: few

DNA: TGCAGCGTTGAAGGGGGGATTGGAGGATCGAGGAATGAGCAGTTCTTC
CDR3: CSVEGGIGGSRNEQFF
J: TRBJ2-1
D: -
V: TRBV29-1
length: 16
size: many

DNA: TGCAGTGCTAGTGGACGGGCTAGCGGGAGGGCCGGGACCGGGGAGCTGTTTTTT
CDR3: CSASGRASGRAGTGELFF
J: TRBJ2-2
D: TRBD2
V: TRBV20-1
length: 18
size: -

DNA: TGCAGCGTGGGGGGTAACAGGGCCGAGCAGTACTTC
CDR3: CSVGGNRAEQYF
J: TRBJ2-7
D: -
V: TRBV29-1
length: 12
size: -

DNA: TGCGCCAGCAGCCGGGGAATGACAATGAACACTGAAGCTTTCTTT
CDR3: CASSRGMTMNTEAFF
J: TRBJ1-1
D: -
V: TRBV5-1
length: 15
size: few

DNA: TGTGCCAGCAGCAAAGGTAGAACGAACACCGGGGAGCTGTTTTTT
CDR3: CASSKGRTNTGELFF
J: TRBJ2-2
D: -
V: TRBV28
length: 15
size: -

DNA: TGTGCCAGCAGCGCGGGACAGCCACAAGAGACCCAGTACTTC
CDR3: CASSAGQPQETQYF
J: TRBJ2-5
D: -
V: TRBV6-2/TRBV6-3
length: 14
size: -

DNA: TGCAGTGCTACCATGGACTGGACCTACGAGCAGTACTTC
CDR3: CSATMDWTYEQYF
J: TRBJ2-7
D: -
V: TRBV20-1
length: 13
size: -

DNA: TGTGCCAGCAGTTTATCCCGGGGCAGGGCGACTGAAGCTTTCTTT
CDR3: CASSLSRGRATEAFF
J: TRBJ1-1
D: -
V: TRBV27
length: 15
size: -

DNA: TGTGCCAGCAGCTTAGCTTGGTGGGACACAGATACGCAGTATTTT
CDR3: CASSLAWWDTDTQYF
J: TRBJ2-3
D: -
V: TRBV7-9
length: 15
size: -

DNA: TGTGCCAGCAGTTTATTCGGACTAGCGGAAACCGGGGAGCTGTTTTTT
CDR3: CASSLFGLAETGELFF
J: TRBJ2-2
D: TRBD2
V: TRBV28
length: 16
size: many

DNA: TGTGCCAGCAGCTTAGTAGGAGGGACAGGGGCGGCCACTGAAGCTTTCTTT
CDR3: CASSLVGGTGAATEAFF
J: TRBJ1-1
D: TRBD1
V: TRBV7-8
length: 17
size: -

DNA: TGTGCCAGCAGCTTAAAGGCTTCAGGTTGGGGGCGGGAGGGGAAAAACATTCAGTACTTC
CDR3: CASSLKASGWGREGKNIQYF
J: TRBJ2-4
D: TRBD2
V: TRBV11-2
length: 20
size: few

DNA: TGTGCCAGCAGTTTCCTAAAAGGGGGCGCTTCCTACGAGCAGTACTTC
CDR3: CASSFLKGGASYEQYF
J: TRBJ2-7
D: TRBD1
V: TRBV27
length: 16
size: many

DNA: TGCAGTGCTAGACATCGCACACTTAACACAGATACGCAGTATTTT
CDR3: CSARHRTLNTDTQYF
J: TRBJ2-3
D: -
V: TRBV20-1
length: 15
size: few

DNA: TGCAGCGGATCGAGCGGGGACTCCTACGAGCAGTACTTC
CDR3: CSGSSGDSYEQYF
J: TRBJ2-7
D: TRBD2
V: TRBV29-1
length: 13
size: many

DNA: TGTGCCAGCAGTTACGGCACTGAAGCTTTCTTT
CDR3: CASSYGTEAFF
J: TRBJ1-1
D: -
V: TRBV6-6
length: 11
size: many